The 30 T cell receptor beta chains given below trace back to one sample, sequenced in a study of T cells in women clearing cervical HPV infection. Profiling relied on immunoSEQ multiplex PCR, and the TCRdb table lists in-frame clones only, not all of them. This repertoire comprises 36,000 or so clones; its ten largest clones make up 1.7%. Material: blood buffy coat. The receptors originated from a woman between 18 and 69 years old with a cervical HPV16 infection that either progressed to CIN3+ or cleared (not recorded which).

Partial CDR3 DNA: TGTGCCAGTAGGTCGACAGGGGTTAGCACAGATACG. Translating gives CASRSTGVSTDT. The full-length CDR3 reads as CASRSTGVSTDTQYF. The chain recombines TRBV19 with TRBJ2-3, with 8 positions matching TRBD1. Coverage ceases 3 residues before the CDR3 finishes, and the germline J gene fills in the end. This CDR3 has 15 amino acids. Germline V gives CDR1 LNHDA, CDR2 SQIVND (reference sequence). The V and J ends lost 6 bases and 0 bases, in that order; junction bases with no gene match: 5.

For this clone: The read gets to within 3 residues of the CDR3 end, and the germline J gene fills in the rest. This chain connects TRBV18 to TRBJ2-5; tentatively, D is TRBD2 (5 bases). This CDR3 is 13 amino acids long. Germline V CDR1 and CDR2: KGHSH, LQKENI. V was cut by 5 bases and J by 6 bases, with 13 bases left in between. The part of the CDR3 DNA that was read is TGTGCCAGCTCAGCGGGCTTCCTCCAGACC. Protein sequence: CASSAGFLQT. The whole CDR3 sequence reads CASSAGFLQTQYF.

Incomplete CDR3 DNA: TGTGCCAGCAGCTCCGGAGGCCAGGGCCCCGACACGAACACCGGGGAG. Residues: CASSSGGQGPDTNTGE. The entire CDR3 protein reads CASSSGGQGPDTNTGELFF. V gene TRBV13 combines with J gene TRBJ2-2; either TRBD1 or TRBD2 may supply D (5 bases each). The read finishes 3 residues shy of the CDR3 end, and the germline J gene is used to complete it. The length of the CDR3 is 19 residues. The ends were cut back, 4 bases at V and 0 bases at J, with 21 bases in the middle. The germline CDR1 and CDR2 sequences are PRHDT and FYEKMQ (reference sequence).

CDR3 bases read: TGCGCCAGCAGCTTGGGCTTAGCACCCTACGAG. It specifies CASSLGLAPYE. The full CDR3 reads CASSLGLAPYEQYF. The chain carries TRBV5-1 and TRBJ2-7; D is uncertain. Read data end 3 residues before the CDR3 end; the end is taken from the germline J gene. Germline V CDR1 and CDR2: SGHRS, YFSETQ. V lost 0 bases and J 2 bases, leaving 9 bases between the germline ends. The CDR3 totals 14 residues.

A note on this clone: From the germline J gene comes the end of the CDR3, since the read stops 3 residues before it. The chain combines TRBV28 with TRBJ2-1; TRBD1 is a possible D gene (6 bases). Per germline, CDR1 MDHEN and CDR2 SYDVKM. The ends were cut back, 7 bases at V and 9 bases at J, with 19 bases in the middle. This CDR3 region has 14 residues. The chain's CDR3 is CASIPGTRTGEQFF. The CDR3 DNA, read in part, is TGTGCCAGCATCCCGGGGACACGTACCGGTGAG. The full variable domain, rest sourced from reference TRBV28 and TRBJ2-1, is DVKVTQSSRYLVKRTGEKVFLECVQDMDHENMFWYRQDPGLGLRLIYFSYDVKMKEKGDIPEGYSVSREKKERFSLILESASTNQTSMYLCASIPGTRTGEQFFGPGTRLTVL.

As to this clone: The read terminates 3 residues ahead of where the CDR3 ends, so the germline J gene completes it. V usage is TRBV19 and J usage is TRBJ1-1; the D is unclear. V lost 3 bases and J 7 bases, leaving 9 bases between the germline ends. The CDR3 is 12 amino acids. Germline loops: CDR1 LNHDA, CDR2 SQIVND (reference sequence). The sequenced CDR3 bases are TGTGCCAGTAGTATCTACAGCAATGAA. Protein sequence: CASSIYSNE. The full-length CDR3 reads as CASSIYSNEAFF.

A remark on this clone: Sequencing ends 3 residues short of the CDR3 end; the germline J gene provides the rest. The genes are TRBV19 and TRBJ2-1, with 8 nucleotides matching TRBD2. CDR3 length: 15 residues. Germline CDR1 LNHDA, CDR2 SQIVND (reference sequence). The junction had 5 bases not matched to a gene; V was cut back by 1 base and J by 6 bases. Incomplete CDR3 DNA: TGTGCCAGTAGTATAGCGGGGGGGCCGTTCAATGAG. It specifies CASSIAGGPFNE. The whole CDR3 protein is CASSIAGGPFNEQFF. The variable domain in full, with the rest retrieved from reference TRBV19 and TRBJ2-1, is DGGITQSPKYLFRKEGQNVTLSCEQNLNHDAMYWYRQDPGQGLRLIYYSQIVNDFQKGDIAEGYSVSREKKESFPLTVTSAQKNPTAFYLCASSIAGGPFNEQFFGPGTRLTVL.

Notes on this clone: The sequenced fragment ends 3 residues before the CDR3 boundary, so the rest is inferred from the germline J gene. The rearrangement joins TRBV4-2 to TRBJ1-2; a weak D match, TRBD1 (6 bases). The CDR3 extends over 13 amino acids. The germline CDR1 and CDR2 sequences are LGHNA and YNFKEQ. The ends were cut back, 3 bases at V and 6 bases at J, with 11 bases in the middle. The CDR3 spells CASSQGAGDGYTF. The CDR3 DNA, read in part, is TGTGCCAGCAGCCAGGGGGCCGGGGATGGC.

Remarks on this clone: The CDR3 extends 3 residues past the end of the read, so its final part is completed from the germline J gene. V gene TRBV5-6 combines with J gene TRBJ1-2; D gene unclear. The CDR3 spans 13 residues. Trimming removed 4 bases at V and 5 bases at J, with 12 bases between. CDR1 is SGHDT and CDR2 is YYEEEE in the germline V gene. CDR3: CASSPEPSYGYTF. The covered CDR3 bases are TGTGCCAGCAGCCCTGAGCCTTCTTATGGC.

About this clone: The observed sequence ends 3 residues before the CDR3 terminus, with the missing tail filled in from the germline J gene. This rearrangement joins TRBV12-5 to TRBJ1-4; maybe TRBD1 (5 bases). Germline-derived CDR1 and CDR2 are LGHNT and FRNRAP. Trimming shortened V by 4 bases and J by 6 bases, and 12 bases separated the two germline ends. The CDR3 has 14 amino acids. The CDR3 loop reads CASGSQGFDEKLFF. CDR3 bases read: TGTGCTAGTGGTTCCCAGGGTTTTGATGAAAAA.

Details on this clone: The read ends 3 residues early relative to the CDR3; the germline J gene fills the gap. The chain combines TRBV30 with TRBJ2-5; TRBD2 agrees at 12 bases. This CDR3 region has 13 residues. After removal of 3 bases from V and 6 bases from J, the junction contained 2 bases not matched to a gene. Per the germline V gene, CDR1 is GTSNPN and CDR2 is SVGIG (reference sequence). CDR3 protein: CAWRTSGGKTQYF. The sequenced part of the CDR3 DNA is TGTGCCTGGAGGACTAGCGGGGGAAAGACC. Full variable domain (remainder filled in from reference TRBV30 and TRBJ2-5): SQTIHQWPATLVQPVGSPLSLECTVEGTSNPNLYWYRQAAGRGLQLLFYSVGIGQISSEVPQNLSASRPQDRQFILSSKKLLLSDSGFYLCAWRTSGGKTQYFGPGTRLLVL.

About this clone: With the read ending 3 residues before the CDR3 end, the germline J gene is used to fill in that end. The V call is TRBV29-1, the J call TRBJ2-3; D is unclear. Germline CDR1 reads SQVTM; CDR2 reads ANQGSEA. The CDR3 length is 13 residues. CDR3 DNA, as far as it was read: TGCAGCGCCGACTGTTATAGCAATCAGCCG. Residues: CSADCYSNQP. In full, the CDR3 is CSADCYSNQPQYF.

On this clone itself: With the read ending 3 residues before the CDR3 end, the germline J gene is used to fill in that end. The rearrangement uses TRBV4-1 and TRBJ1-6; 9 bases line up with TRBD1. Germline V gene lookup returns CDR1 MGHRA and CDR2 YSYEKL. The CDR3 consists of 15 residues. V was clipped by 4 bases and J by 7 bases; unmatched bases: 5. CDR3 sequence: CASSPGTGQNSPLHF. The part of the CDR3 DNA that was read is TGCGCCAGCAGCCCCGGGACAGGGCAAAATTCACCC.

A note on this clone: The CDR3 extends 3 residues past the end of the read, so its final part is completed from the germline J gene. The chain combines TRBV7-8 with TRBJ2-1; 9 bases line up with TRBD2. Germline CDR1 and CDR2: SGHVS and FQNEAQ. The CDR3 runs 16 residues. The junction had 9 bases not matched to a gene; V was cut back by 1 base and J by 8 bases. This CDR3 reads CASSLVGGGARDEQFF. The sequenced CDR3 bases are TGTGCCAGCAGCTTAGTGGGCGGGGGGGCCAGAGATGAG.

With regard to this clone: The DNA ends 3 residues before the CDR3 does, and the rest of the CDR3 is filled in from the germline J gene. The gene calls are TRBV7-3 and TRBJ2-1, with 12 bases that match TRBD2. Germline loops: CDR1 SGHTA, CDR2 FQGTGA. With V trimmed by 1 base and J by 4 bases, 8 bases remained unmatched. The CDR3 has 18 amino acids. CDR3 DNA (partial): TGTGCCAGCAGCTTAATCCTCCTAGCGGGGGGGGAATACAATGAG. Its translation is CASSLILLAGGEYNE. The whole CDR3 sequence is CASSLILLAGGEYNEQFF.

With regard to this clone: The read ends 3 residues early relative to the CDR3; the germline J gene fills the gap. The rearrangement links TRBV13 to TRBJ2-3, with D unresolved. V lost 0 bases and J 4 bases, leaving 5 bases between the germline ends. CDR3 length: 13 residues. The germline V gene has CDR1 PRHDT and CDR2 FYEKMQ (reference sequence). The CDR3 reads CASSLGLADTQYF. CDR3 DNA, as far as it was read: TGTGCCAGCAGCTTAGGCCTCGCAGATACG.

CDR3 sequence: CASSPRGGTDTQYF. The DNA read from the CDR3 is TGTGCCAGCAGCCCGCGGGGGGGCACAGATACG. This chain connects TRBV6-2 or TRBV6-3 to TRBJ2-3; TRBD2 matches at 8 bases. The CDR3 extends 3 residues past the end of the read, so its final part is completed from the germline J gene. Trimming removed 6 bases from V and 1 base from J; junction bases left unmatched: 3. CDR3 length equals 14 residues. Per germline, CDR1 MNHEY and CDR2 SVGEGT.

On this clone: The CDR3 end is not reached by the read, which stops 3 residues before it; the germline J gene fills it in. V gene TRBV19 combines with J gene TRBJ1-1; TRBD1 is a possible D gene (6 bases). V was shortened by 3 bases and J by 1 base, with 12 bases between the two germline ends. This CDR3 spans 15 amino acids. CDR1 LNHDA and CDR2 SQIVND come from the germline V gene (reference sequence). Partial CDR3 DNA: TGTGCCAGTAGTATCCAGGGGTCTTCGAACACTGAA. Protein sequence: CASSIQGSSNTE. The whole CDR3 protein reads CASSIQGSSNTEAFF.

Regarding this clone: The missing CDR3 end, 3 residues past where the read stops, is filled in from the germline J gene. V is TRBV5-4 and J is TRBJ1-6; 7 nucleotides align to TRBD1. The CDR3 has 14 residues. V lost 6 bases, J lost 7 bases, and 7 bases stayed unmatched. Germline lookup yields CDR1 SGHNT and CDR2 YYREEE (reference sequence). Partial CDR3 DNA: TGTGCCAGCACCCGACAGGGATCCAATTCACCC. This translates into CASTRQGSNSP. The entire CDR3 is CASTRQGSNSPLHF. Supplemented by reference TRBV5-4 and TRBJ1-6, the full variable domain reads ETGVTQSPTHLIKTRGQQVTLRCSSQSGHNTVSWYQQALGQGPQFIFQYYREEENGRGNFPPRFSGLQFPNYSSELNVNALELDDSALYLCASTRQGSNSPLHFGNGTRLTVT.

With respect to this clone: The sequence runs out 3 residues before the end of the CDR3; the remainder is reconstructed from the germline J gene. V is TRBV12-3 or TRBV12-4 and J is TRBJ1-4, with D unresolved. There are 13 residues in the CDR3. V dropped 5 bases and J dropped 6 bases, with 10 bases sitting between them. The CDR3 bases that were read are TGTGCCAGCAGTCGCAGAAGGGATGAAAAA. It translates to CASSRRRDEK. The whole CDR3 protein is CASSRRRDEKLFF.

For this clone: Sequencing ends 3 residues short of the CDR3 end; the germline J gene provides the rest. This chain connects TRBV28 to TRBJ1-4, with D possibly matching TRBD1 (6 bases). The CDR3 spans 14 residues. V shed 3 bases and J shed 5 bases, with 10 bases lying between them. Germline V gene sequence: CDR1 MDHEN, CDR2 SYDVKM. Partial CDR3 DNA: TGTGCCAGCAGTTTCCTCGACAGGAATGAAAAA. Protein sequence: CASSFLDRNEK. In full, the CDR3 is CASSFLDRNEKLFF.

A word on this clone: The sequenced fragment ends 3 residues before the CDR3 boundary, so the rest is inferred from the germline J gene. This chain uses TRBV18 with TRBJ1-2, with D unresolved. The CDR3 runs to 16 residues. CDR1 KGHSH and CDR2 LQKENI come from the germline V gene. The CDR3 protein is CASSPQERLAGNDYTF. The DNA read from the CDR3 is TGTGCCAGCTCACCGCAGGAGCGACTAGCGGGGAATGAC.

Concerning this clone itself: The CDR3 goes on 3 residues after the read ends, and that part is filled in from the germline J gene. The rearrangement links TRBV20-1 to TRBJ2-7, with D uncertain. Germline V gene sequence: CDR1 DFQATT, CDR2 SNEGSKA (reference sequence). This CDR3 region has 15 residues. Trimming left V 2 bases short and J 2 bases short, with 16 bases between. Partial CDR3 DNA: TGCAGTGCTAGATCGAATAGGGCCGTAACCTACGAG. This translates into CSARSNRAVTYE. The CDR3 in full is CSARSNRAVTYEQYF.

Comment on this clone: The sequence runs out 3 residues before the end of the CDR3; the remainder is reconstructed from the germline J gene. The chain combines TRBV5-1 with TRBJ2-5; D remains unclear. Looked up from germline, CDR1 is SGHRS and CDR2 is YFSETQ. The CDR3 extends over 14 amino acids. V lost 1 base, J lost 6 bases, and 13 bases lay in between. Partial CDR3 DNA: TGCGCCAGCAGCTTGAGGGCCGAGGAAAAGACC. Translating it yields CASSLRAEEKT. The entire CDR3 reads CASSLRAEEKTQYF. The full variable domain, with the rest looked up from reference TRBV5-1 and TRBJ2-5, is KAGVTQTPRYLIKTRGQQVTLSCSPISGHRSVSWYQQTPGQGLQFLFEYFSETQRNKGNFPGRFSGRQFSNSRSEMNVSTLELGDSALYLCASSLRAEEKTQYFGPGTRLLVL.

Comment on this clone: Sequencing ends 3 residues short of the CDR3 end; the germline J gene provides the rest. The chain couples TRBV5-4 to TRBJ2-5; D possibly uses TRBD1 or TRBD2 (5 bases each). CDR3 size: 13 residues. Germline-derived CDR1 and CDR2 are SGHNT and YYREEE (reference sequence). CDR3 DNA (partial): TGTGCCAGCAGCTTGAGAGGGGCCGATACC. Translation: CASSLRGADT. The whole CDR3 protein reads CASSLRGADTQYF.

With respect to this clone: The DNA ends 3 residues before the CDR3 does, and the rest of the CDR3 is filled in from the germline J gene. This rearrangement joins TRBV10-3 to TRBJ2-2, with 8 bases that match TRBD1. This CDR3 spans 13 amino acids. Germline V CDR1 and CDR2: ENHRY, SYGVKD. J lost 4 bases, V lost 11 bases, and 6 bases had no gene match. CDR3 sequence reads: CASKQGVTGELFF. CDR3 bases read: TGTGCCTCCAAACAGGGGGTCACCGGGGAG.

About this clone: The CDR3 is cut off 3 residues early in the read; its end comes from the germline J gene. The chain recombines TRBV19 with TRBJ2-7, with a weak D call TRBD1 (6 bases). V was trimmed by 0 bases and J by 6 bases, leaving 12 bases between them. Germline CDR1 is LNHDA and CDR2 is SQIVND (reference sequence). The CDR3 is 14 amino acids. This CDR3 is CASSIEVAGAEQYF. The part of the CDR3 DNA that was read is TGTGCCAGTAGTATAGAAGTTGCAGGGGCCGAG.

Concerning this clone: The CDR3 end falls 3 residues outside the read, so it is completed with the germline J gene. This sequence joins TRBV13 and TRBJ1-4, with 9 bases fitting TRBD1. The CDR3 sequence is 20 residues long. Germline-derived CDR1 and CDR2 are PRHDT and FYEKMQ (reference sequence). CDR3 region: CASSHASGTGKRSYNSPLFF. CDR3 DNA (partial): TGTGCCAGCAGCCACGCCTCCGGGACAGGGAAAAGGTCCTATAATTCACCA.

A remark on this clone: The read gets to within 3 residues of the CDR3 end, and the germline J gene fills in the rest. The rearrangement uses TRBV2 and TRBJ2-1; TRBD1 aligns across 10 bases. After removal of 7 bases from V and 4 bases from J, the junction contained 7 bases not matched to a gene. The length of the CDR3 is 15 residues. Germline loops: CDR1 SNHLY, CDR2 FYNNEI. The CDR3 bases that were read are TGTGCCAGCAACCGACAGGGGGCAAGATACAATGAG. It is translated as CASNRQGARYNE. The entire CDR3 sequence reads CASNRQGARYNEQFF.

For this clone: The read halts 3 residues ahead of the CDR3 end, with the missing end drawn from the germline J gene. The chain carries TRBV11-2 and TRBJ2-5, with D uncertain. Trimming left V 5 bases short and J 3 bases short, with 10 bases between. The CDR3 length is 13 residues. Germline V lookup: CDR1 SGHAT, CDR2 FQNNGV. The CDR3: CASSPRVKETQYF. The part of the CDR3 DNA that was read is TGTGCCAGCAGCCCAAGGGTGAAAGAGACC.